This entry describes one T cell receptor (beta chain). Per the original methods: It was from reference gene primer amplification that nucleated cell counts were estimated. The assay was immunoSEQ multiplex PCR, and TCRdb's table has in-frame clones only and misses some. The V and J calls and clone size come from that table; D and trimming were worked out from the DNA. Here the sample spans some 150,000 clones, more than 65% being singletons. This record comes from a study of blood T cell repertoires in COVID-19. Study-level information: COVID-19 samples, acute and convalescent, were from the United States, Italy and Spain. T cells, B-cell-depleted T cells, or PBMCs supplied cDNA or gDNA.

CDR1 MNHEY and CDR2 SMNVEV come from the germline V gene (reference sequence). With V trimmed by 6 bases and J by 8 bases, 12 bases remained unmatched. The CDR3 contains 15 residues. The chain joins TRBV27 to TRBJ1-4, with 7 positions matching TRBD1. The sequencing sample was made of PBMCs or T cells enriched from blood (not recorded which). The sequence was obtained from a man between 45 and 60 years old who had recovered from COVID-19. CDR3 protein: CASREPGTAKEKLFF. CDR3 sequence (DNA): TGTGCCAGCAGAGAACCCGGGACAGCAAAAGAAAAACTGTTTTTT.